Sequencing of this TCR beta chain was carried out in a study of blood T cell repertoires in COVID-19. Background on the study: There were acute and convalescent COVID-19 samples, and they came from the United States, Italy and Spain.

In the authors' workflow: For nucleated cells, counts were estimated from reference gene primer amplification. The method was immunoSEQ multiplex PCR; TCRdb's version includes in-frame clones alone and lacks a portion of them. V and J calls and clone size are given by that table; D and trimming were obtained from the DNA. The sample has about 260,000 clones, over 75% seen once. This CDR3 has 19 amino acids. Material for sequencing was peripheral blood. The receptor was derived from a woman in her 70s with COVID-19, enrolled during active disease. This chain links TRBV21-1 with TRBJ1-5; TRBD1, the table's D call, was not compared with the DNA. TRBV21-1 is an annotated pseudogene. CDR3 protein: CASSKPQDRGRGGNQPQHF. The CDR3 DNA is TGTGCCAGCAGCAAACCCCAGGACAGGGGGCGCGGGGGCAATCAGCCCCAGCATTTT.